The 13 T cell receptor beta chains below come from one sample, sequenced in a study of T cells expressing NK-cell markers. TCRdb re-analyzed the 5' RACE reads; it lists each CDR3 protein once, without DNA. The sample includes some 340,000 distinct CDR3 sequences. The sequenced sample consisted of blood T cells: a sorted CD56 or NKG2C T cell subset, CD4+ or CD8+ T cells, or bulk PBMC T cells (not recorded which). These receptors all stem from a man aged 18 to 69 in good health.

The chain uses TRBV6-5 and TRBJ1-5; TCRdb gives TRBD1 as the D gene, but with no DNA this cannot be confirmed. The CDR3 totals 19 residues. Germline CDR1 and CDR2: MNHEY and SVGAGI. The CDR3 protein is CASSYSGTGGIKSNQPQHF.

This CDR3 reads CASSGRLGRFGSYEQYF. This chain connects TRBV7-9 to TRBJ2-7; TCRdb designates TRBD1, a call that cannot be tested without DNA. This CDR3 is 17 amino acids long. The germline V gene encodes CDR1 SEHNR and CDR2 FQNEAQ (reference sequence).

This rearrangement joins TRBV7-8 to TRBJ1-1; TCRdb reports TRBD1, a call that lacks DNA to check it against. Per the germline V gene, CDR1 is SGHVS and CDR2 is FQNEAQ. The CDR3 length is 15 residues. This CDR3 reads CASSLVPRMNTEAFF.

The V gene is TRBV20-1, the J gene TRBJ2-1; with no DNA, the TCRdb D assignment of TRBD1 cannot be verified. In germline, CDR1 is DFQATT, CDR2 SNEGSKA (reference sequence). The CDR3 is 14 amino acids. The CDR3 region is CSASLDRGLYEQFF.

This chain connects TRBV19 to TRBJ2-3; TCRdb's assignment of TRBD2 cannot be checked, as there is no DNA. Germline values: CDR1 LNHDA, CDR2 SQIVND (reference sequence). The CDR3 totals 17 residues. The CDR3 protein is CASTSSRGLAELDTQYF.

V usage is TRBV7-2 and J usage is TRBJ2-3; TCRdb designates TRBD1, a call that cannot be tested without DNA. The length of the CDR3 is 17 residues. From germline, CDR1 is SGHTA and CDR2 FQGNSA. CDR3 protein: CASSWGRKVGRTDTQYF.

The gene calls are TRBV12-3 or TRBV12-4 and TRBJ1-6. The CDR3 runs to 14 residues. This CDR3 reads CASSLTHTNSPLHF.

The V gene is TRBV7-6, the J gene TRBJ2-7; TCRdb gives TRBD1 as the D gene, but with no DNA this cannot be confirmed. The germline V gene encodes CDR1 SGHVS and CDR2 FNYEAQ. The CDR3 length is 14 residues. CDR3: CASSKGQAAGEQYF.

The rearrangement links TRBV6-5 to TRBJ2-4. This CDR3 is 12 amino acids long. The germline V gene has CDR1 MNHEY and CDR2 SVGAGI. The CDR3 sequence is CAVGGFTDIQYF.

The gene calls are TRBV6-1 and TRBJ1-4; TCRdb lists TRBD1, though no DNA is available to test this call. Germline V gene sequence: CDR1 MNHNS, CDR2 SASEGT. The CDR3 has 14 amino acids. Here the CDR3 reads CASSDPGVNEKLFF.

The chain carries TRBV6-1 and TRBJ1-6; without DNA, the TCRdb call of TRBD1 cannot be checked. The CDR3 totals 14 residues. Germline V gene data show CDR1 as MNHNS and CDR2 as SASEGT. CDR3 in amino acids: CASSEKGAVSPLHF.

The chain joins TRBV6-5 to TRBJ2-6. The CDR3 has 14 amino acids. Germline V CDR1 and CDR2: MNHEY, SVGAGI. This CDR3 is CASSSGSGANVLTF.

The chain joins TRBV6-1 to TRBJ2-1; TCRdb's assignment of TRBD1 cannot be checked, as there is no DNA. CDR3 length: 14 amino acids. Germline V gene sequence: CDR1 MNHNS, CDR2 SASEGT. The CDR3 sequence: CASSGTGGFDEQFF.